The 10 T cell receptor beta chains below were found in one sample sequenced in a study of cytomegalovirus exposure and HLA in healthy donors. The PCR employed 60 Vbeta primers together with 13 Jbeta primers. Produced via immunoSEQ multiplex PCR; TCRdb's table is partial and in-frame only. This sample has approximately 150,000 clones, with 68% found just once. The source material was PBMCs. Receptors originate from a woman aged 35 to 49 in good health and CMV-seropositive.

The chain joins TRBV6-4 to TRBJ2-6; 8 positions agree with TRBD1. J gave up 0 bases and V 5 bases, and 3 bases lay outside the gene matches. CDR3 length: 16 amino acids. CDR1 MRHNA and CDR2 SNTAGT come from the germline V gene. The CDR3, as DNA: TGTGCCAGCAGTCGGACAGGGCGCTCTGGGGCCAACGTCCTGACTTTC. Translating it yields CASSRTGRSGANVLTF.

The chain carries TRBV11-3 and TRBJ2-1; D is possibly TRBD2 (6 bases). This CDR3 comprises 13 residues. V was shortened by 1 base and J by 8 bases, with 9 bases between the two germline ends. Germline V lookup: CDR1 SGHNT, CDR2 YENEEA. CDR3 amino acids: CASSLGLVHEQFF. DNA for the CDR3: TGTGCCAGCAGCTTAGGACTAGTCCATGAGCAGTTCTTC.

J is TRBJ2-7 and V is TRBV12-5, with a tentative D call TRBD1 (6 bases). CDR1 is LGHNT and CDR2 is FRNRAP in the germline V gene. CDR3 length: 14 amino acids. V shed 0 bases and J shed 6 bases, with 12 bases lying between them. CDR3 DNA: TGTGCTAGTGGTTTGGTGAGGGGGTTCACCGAGCAGTACTTC. Translating gives CASGLVRGFTEQYF.

The chain recombines TRBV5-6 with TRBJ2-7; 8 bases are a match to TRBD1. The CDR3 is 15 amino acids. Looked up from germline, CDR1 is SGHDT and CDR2 is YYEEEE. Losses at the gene ends were 1 base for V and 0 bases for J; bases not matched to a gene: 3. CDR3 in DNA: TGTGCCAGCAGCTTGACAGGGGGATTCTCCTACGAGCAGTACTTC. Protein sequence: CASSLTGGFSYEQYF.

The table lists this clone with a few counts. The chain joins TRBV5-6 to TRBJ1-5; 10 nucleotides agree with TRBD1. With V trimmed by 4 bases and J by 1 base, 5 bases remained unmatched. The CDR3 spans 16 residues. In germline, CDR1 is SGHDT, CDR2 YYEEEE. The CDR3 reads CASSTRQGASNQPQHF. The CDR3 DNA reads as TGTGCCAGCAGCACTCGACAGGGGGCGAGCAATCAGCCCCAGCATTTT.

The gene calls are TRBV11-2 and TRBJ2-1, with TRBD1 matching over 8 bases. V lost 4 bases and J lost 7; bases outside the gene matches: 12. This CDR3 has 16 amino acids. CDR1 and CDR2 from the germline V gene are SGHAT and FQNNGV. For the CDR3, the DNA is TGTGCCAGCAGCTCAGAAGCAGGGGGCCGCTGGAATGAGCAGTTCTTC. Its translation: CASSSEAGGRWNEQFF.

In this sample, this clone turned up a few times. The J gene is TRBJ1-4, the V gene TRBV2; the D gene is possibly TRBD1 (5 bases). CDR3 length: 14 amino acids. CDR1 and CDR2 from the germline V gene are SNHLY and FYNNEI. Trimming cost V 1 base and J 7 bases, with 10 bases left between them. DNA for the CDR3: TGTGCCAGCAGTGAAGGCAGGGCCGGTGAAAAACTGTTTTTT. Translation: CASSEGRAGEKLFF.

V gene TRBV5-1 combines with J gene TRBJ2-1; 8 bases match TRBD2. The germline CDR1 and CDR2 sequences are SGHRS and YFSETQ. V lost 3 bases, J lost 2 bases, and 7 bases stayed unmatched. CDR3 length: 16 amino acids. The CDR3 coding sequence is TGCGCCAGCAGCTCTGATACCGGGAGGGCCTACAATGAGCAGTTCTTC. It yields the protein CASSSDTGRAYNEQFF.

This clone was found many times. The chain carries TRBV19 and TRBJ2-1; TRBD2 matches at 10 bases. Germline V gene lookup returns CDR1 LNHDA and CDR2 SQIVND (reference sequence). J gave up 8 bases and V 3 bases, and 7 bases lay outside the gene matches. The CDR3 spans 15 residues. DNA of the CDR3: TGTGCCAGTAGTATCCCTAGCGGGGGTTCCCATGAGCAGTTCTTC. Its protein product is CASSIPSGGSHEQFF.

In this sample, this clone turned up once. The rearrangement links TRBV11-2 to TRBJ2-3; possible D gene TRBD2, 6 bases. The CDR3 length is 13 residues. The V gene lost 0 bases and the J gene lost 8 bases, with 9 bases spanning the gap. The germline V gene has CDR1 SGHAT and CDR2 FQNNGV. Written as DNA, the CDR3 is TGTGCCAGCAGCTTAGATCGGGAGTCTACGCAGTATTTT. Its translation: CASSLDRESTQYF.